These T cell receptor beta chains were read from a single sample in a study of blood T cell repertoires in COVID-19. Some clones are missing from TCRdb's copy, which holds only in-frame ones; the method was immunoSEQ multiplex PCR. The sample has 150,000 to 200,000 clones, about 88% seen once. Material: peripheral blood. These receptors came from a man in his 70s with active or convalescent COVID-19. The CDR3 runs from the conserved cysteine through the conserved F or W.

v_gene	CDR3aa
TRBV18	CASSPLSSGGAQETQYF
TRBV15	CATSRQRGPQYEQYF
TRBV29-1	CSVAGQIEDEQYF
TRBV27	CASSSGPQNIQYF
TRBV5-4	CASSTNQVTEAFF
TRBV4-3	CASSQAAGGFEKLFF
TRBV5-4	CASRTQGQNYGYTF
TRBV29-1	CSVAPAGSEQYF
TRBV4-3	CASSLRIDYEQYF
TRBV27	CASRRTLITSSYNSPLHF
TRBV28	CASSDRGNQPQHF
TRBV13	CASSRHLQGYGYTF
TRBV28	CASSFLQGNNSPLHF
TRBV18	CASFKGPGTGAQALHF
TRBV5-1	CASSTQVSGQGASPLHF
TRBV7-2	CASSLALDTGELFF
TRBV28	CASSLGRGKAYEQYF
TRBV20-1	CSARVDEQYF
TRBV19	CASSYTRQPRETQYF
TRBV5-1	CASSLGQTNTEAFF
TRBV19	CASSIGTVTGELFF
TRBV27	CASSSSGLRGTEAFF
TRBV19	CASSLASGFYNEQFF
TRBV27	CASRLGRGGETQYF
TRBV27	CASSLVGTGGPNYGYTF
TRBV3-1/TRBV3-2	CASSQVGLNQPQHF
TRBV5-1	CASRGGGASDTQYF
TRBV19	CASSPSGDNTDTQYF
TRBV5-6	CASSWFLGGNSYEQYF
TRBV24-1	CATSDAGTGSNQPQHF
TRBV7-8	CASSPGLAATYEQYF
TRBV9	CASSVGLEAWNSPLHF
TRBV6-4	CASSEGQGIYEAFF
TRBV4-3	CASSQVLSSYEQYF
TRBV6-1	CASSERVGRGEQYF
TRBV6-2/TRBV6-3	CASSFPTLGQVLYEQYF
TRBV5-1	CASSLTGLGTEAFF
TRBV4-3	CASSQDSRGGRVGELFF
TRBV6-1	CASSESDRASNEQFF
TRBV14	CASSQDRTLSSGNTIYF
TRBV30	CAWSPGTGRTEAFF
TRBV15	CATSRDLPNSGNTIYF
TRBV27	CASGLAADTQYF
TRBV5-1	CASSLVRGGGELFF
TRBV20-1	CSASSAGDASGKLFF
TRBV29-1	CSIYDNIQYF
TRBV20-1	CSASGAHGYTF
TRBV19	CASSIGGQGAYEQFF
TRBV4-3	CASTKRVAGDPTDTQYF
TRBV7-2	CASSALTSGAYEQYF
TRBV10-3	CAISVAGYEQYF
TRBV19	CATQSGKGAGNTIYF
TRBV29-1	CSTGTGGYNEQFF
TRBV11-2	CASSYTGFQPQHF
TRBV6-5	CASRRGEKLFF
TRBV28	CASSSITSGASYEQYF
TRBV20-1	CSASPGTGGTQPQHF
TRBV11-2	CASSLGSRGGNTIYF
TRBV28	CASRGVGEQYF
TRBV19	CASVPQGGLGELFF